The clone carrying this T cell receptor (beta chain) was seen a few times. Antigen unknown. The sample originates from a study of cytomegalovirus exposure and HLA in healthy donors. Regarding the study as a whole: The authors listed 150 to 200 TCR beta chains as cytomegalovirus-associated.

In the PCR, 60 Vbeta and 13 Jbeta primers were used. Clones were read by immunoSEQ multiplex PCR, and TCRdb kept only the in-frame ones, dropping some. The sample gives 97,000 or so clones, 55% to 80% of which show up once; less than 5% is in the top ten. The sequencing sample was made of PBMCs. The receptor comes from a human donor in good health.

In DNA form, the CDR3 reads TGTGCCAGCAGTTTGTTAGGACAGGGTTGGAATGAGCAGTTCTTC. This sequence encodes CASSLLGQGWNEQFF. The chain carries TRBV27 and TRBJ2-1, with 8 bases identical to TRBD1. The CDR3 length is 15 residues. Germline V gives CDR1 MNHEY, CDR2 SMNVEV (reference sequence). Trimming took 3 bases from V and 7 from J; bases not matched to a gene: 8.